This TCR beta chain comes out of a study of T cell responses to AZD1222 COVID-19 vaccine. Libraries were prepared by immunoSEQ multiplex PCR; TCRdb keeps only in-frame clonotypes and omits some of them. The table shows roughly 120,000 clones, with roughly nine tenths occurring only once. The germline CDR1 and CDR2 sequences are SNHLY and FYNNEI. With V trimmed by 7 bases and J by 1 base, 2 bases remained unmatched. CDR3 length equals 13 residues. This TCR derives from an adult in good health. The sequencing used peripheral blood, collected on day 0 of AZD1222 vaccination. The chain carries TRBV2 and TRBJ1-1, with 8 bases lining up with TRBD1. CDR3: CASTQGANTEAFF. Written as DNA, the CDR3 is TGTGCCAGCACGCAGGGGGCGAACACTGAAGCTTTCTTT.